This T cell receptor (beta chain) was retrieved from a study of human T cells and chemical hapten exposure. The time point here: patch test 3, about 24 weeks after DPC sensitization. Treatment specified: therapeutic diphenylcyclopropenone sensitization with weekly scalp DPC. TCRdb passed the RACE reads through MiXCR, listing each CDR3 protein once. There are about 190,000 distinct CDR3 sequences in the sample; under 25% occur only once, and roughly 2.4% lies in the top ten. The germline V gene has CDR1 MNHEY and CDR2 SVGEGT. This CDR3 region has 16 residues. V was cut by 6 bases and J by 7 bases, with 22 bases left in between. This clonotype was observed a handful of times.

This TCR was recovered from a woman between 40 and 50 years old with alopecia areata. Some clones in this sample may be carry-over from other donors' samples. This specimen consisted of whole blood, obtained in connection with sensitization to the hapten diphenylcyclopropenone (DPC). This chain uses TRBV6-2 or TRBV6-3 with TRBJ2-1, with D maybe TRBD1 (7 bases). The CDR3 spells CASRRPGGGGSNEQFF. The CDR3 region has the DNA TGTGCCAGCAGACGCCCAGGGGGAGGTGGGTCAAATGAGCAGTTCTTC.